This TCR beta chain originates from a study of Ad26.COV2.S vaccination and SARS-CoV-2 variants. About the research overall: Doses of Ad26.COV2.S were injected into muscle once or twice, 56 days apart.

Method: immunoSEQ multiplex PCR; TCRdb's copy keeps in-frame clones and lacks some. The profile shows a few hundred thousand clones, roughly 91% of them singletons. V was pared by 1 base and J by 5 bases, with 8 bases between. From germline, CDR1 is SGHVS and CDR2 FNYEAQ. The CDR3 has 13 residues. Treatment denoted: around 19 received Ad26.COV2.S at low or high dose, single or two shots; roughly five received placebo; per-sample allocation not given. Material that was analyzed had been drawn on day 63 after the first vaccine or placebo injection. The sequences come from peripheral blood, collected in a trial of Ad26.COV2.S vaccine versus placebo. The TCR comes from a person aged 18-65 years who received the Ad26.COV2.S COVID-19 vaccine or a placebo. The rearrangement joins TRBV7-6 to TRBJ1-1, with D perhaps TRBD1 (5 bases). The CDR3 coding sequence is TGTGCCAGCAGCTTAGGGGGGGGAACTGAAGCTTTCTTT. Protein product: CASSLGGGTEAFF.